This entry is about one T cell receptor (beta chain). Its antigen remains unidentified. The data derive from a study of cytomegalovirus exposure and HLA in healthy donors. Study information: The 120 validation repertoires matched the roughly 650 first-cohort repertoires in platform, a later analysis reported.

Study findings and constraints: Most sequenced TCRs were rare (though some public TCRs occurred in many donors). In vitro, a few CMV-associated chains proved specific for CMV antigens. It was reported that the classifier diagnosed cytomegalovirus status with high specificity and sensitivity in both the original and validation cohorts.

V lost 1 base and J lost 2, with 9 bases in between. Germline V CDR1 and CDR2: MDHEN, SYDVKM. This CDR3 has 15 residues. TCRdb's table, derived via immunoSEQ multiplex PCR, lists solely in-frame clones and lacks some. The sample carries over 150,000 clones, around 83% recorded once. The chain employs TRBV28 and TRBJ1-5, with a possible D match to TRBD1 (6 bases). The source of this sequence is a woman aged 25 to 39 in good health and CMV-seropositive. Sequencing was carried out using PBMCs. The CDR3 DNA reads as TGTGCCAGCAGTTTATTCGGGGGGCGCAATCAGCCCCAGCATTTT. Amino acids: CASSLFGGRNQPQHF. Together with reference TRBV28 and TRBJ1-5, the CDR3 gives the full variable domain: DVKVTQSSRYLVKRTGEKVFLECVQDMDHENMFWYRQDPGLGLRLIYFSYDVKMKEKGDIPEGYSVSREKKERFSLILESASTNQTSMYLCASSLFGGRNQPQHFGDGTRLSIL.